This T cell receptor (beta chain) was captured by sequencing in a study of pediatric ulcerative colitis. Findings of the study overall: Compared with controls, ulcerative colitis showed greater blood-rectum clone sharing.

Unmatched junction bases numbered 2, after V lost 5 bases and J lost 1 base. CDR3 length: 14 residues. The V gene's germline CDR1 is SGHRS and CDR2 YFSETQ. During colonoscopy, one to two rectal pinch biopsies were collected. Ulcerative colitis patients received no immunosuppressive medication before the diagnostic colonoscopy. Sequencing depth was up to 500,000 reads per sample. TCRdb keeps only in-frame clones here, not all; method: immunoSEQ multiplex PCR. The table lists 30,000 to 40,000 clones, roughly 81% of them singletons. Points on this clone: What it binds is not known.

The material sequenced was gut tissue. The receptor was derived from a boy between 10 and 17 years old with mild ulcerative colitis. The chain joins TRBV5-1 to TRBJ2-3; 9 nucleotides match TRBD2. As DNA, the CDR3 is TGCGCCAGCAGGCGCGGGGGGGGCACAGATACGCAGTATTTT. The encoded protein is CASRRGGGTDTQYF.